The TCR beta chain described here comes from a study of cytomegalovirus exposure and HLA in healthy donors. It was with 60 Vbeta and 13 Jbeta primers that the PCR ran. Data came from immunoSEQ multiplex PCR; TCRdb stores just in-frame clones and leaves some out. The data show under 150,000 clones, about 78% seen once. Losses at the gene ends were 7 bases for V and 5 bases for J; bases not matched to a gene: 5. CDR3 length equals 13 residues. The V gene's germline CDR1 is MNHNS and CDR2 SASEGT. The material sequenced was PBMCs. The V gene is TRBV6-1, the J gene TRBJ2-3; TRBD1 matches at 8 bases. The receptor was isolated from a woman aged 30 to 39 in good health and CMV-seropositive. CDR3 in DNA: TGTGCCAGCAAGCAGGGGGCGATAGATACGCAGTATTTT. This codes for CASKQGAIDTQYF.